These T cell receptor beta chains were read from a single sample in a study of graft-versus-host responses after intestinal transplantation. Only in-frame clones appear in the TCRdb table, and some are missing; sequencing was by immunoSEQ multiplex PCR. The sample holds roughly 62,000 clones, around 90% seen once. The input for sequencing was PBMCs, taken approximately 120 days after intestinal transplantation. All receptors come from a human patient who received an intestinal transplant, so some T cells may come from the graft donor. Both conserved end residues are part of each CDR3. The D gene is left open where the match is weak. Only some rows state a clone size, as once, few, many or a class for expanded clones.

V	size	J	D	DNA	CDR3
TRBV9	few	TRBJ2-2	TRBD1	TGTGCCAGCAGCGTCCAACGGGACAGGGCGAACACCGGGGAGCTGTTTTTT	CASSVQRDRANTGELFF
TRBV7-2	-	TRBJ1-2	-	TGTGCCAGCAGCAGAGAGGTCGGGGACTATGGCTACACCTTC	CASSREVGDYGYTF
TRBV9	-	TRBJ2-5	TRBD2	TGTGCCAGCAGCGTAGACTGGGGGGGAGAGACCCAGTACTTC	CASSVDWGGETQYF
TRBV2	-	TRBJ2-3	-	TGTGCCAGCACTCGGATGAGCACAGATACGCAGTATTTT	CASTRMSTDTQYF
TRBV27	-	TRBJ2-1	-	TGTGCCAGCAGCCCACTGGCCGGGGCCTACAATGAGCAGTTCTTC	CASSPLAGAYNEQFF
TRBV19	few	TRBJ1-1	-	TGTGCCAGTCGGAACGGGGGGTACACTGAAGCTTTCTTT	CASRNGGYTEAFF
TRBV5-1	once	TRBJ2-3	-	TGCGCCAGCAGCTTGAATGTTGTTAGCATAGATACGCAGTATTTT	CASSLNVVSIDTQYF
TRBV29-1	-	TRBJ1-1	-	TGCAGCGTTGAGGTGCCGAGCGTGGGGACCTTGAACACTGAAGCTTTCTTT	CSVEVPSVGTLNTEAFF
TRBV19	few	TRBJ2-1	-	TGTGCCAGTAACCGGCCACTGACCGAGCCAATCTTC	CASNRPLTEPIF
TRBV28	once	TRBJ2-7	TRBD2	TGTGCCAGCAGTTCCCTAGCGGGAGATGGCTACGAGCAGTACTTC	CASSSLAGDGYEQYF
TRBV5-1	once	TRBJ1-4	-	TGCGCCAGCAGCCCGGGGGGGGCTAATGAAAAACTGTTTTTT	CASSPGGANEKLFF